The sample holds a few counts of the clone carrying this TCR beta chain. Its antigen remains unidentified. Germline V lookup: CDR1 LNHNV, CDR2 YYDKDF (reference sequence). The germline V and J ends were trimmed by 8 bases and 3 bases, with 7 bases remaining between them. The CDR3 length is 12 residues. This sample was taken from a study of cytomegalovirus exposure and HLA in healthy donors. Study-wide results and limits: Follow-up analysis found HLA locus-dependent TCR association rates, highest for DRB1 and lowest for HLA-C.

Researchers ran the PCR with 60 Vbeta and 13 Jbeta primers. The assay was immunoSEQ multiplex PCR, and TCRdb's table has in-frame clones only and misses some. The sample lists about 110,000 clones; over 65% were seen once. Donors consisted of healthy bone marrow donors. The clonotype originates from a young man in good health and CMV-seropositive. Sequences were obtained from PBMCs. V and J are TRBV15 and TRBJ2-2; D remains ambiguous. DNA of the CDR3: TGTGCCACCCACCGGGACACCGGGGAGCTGTTTTTT. It specifies CATHRDTGELFF.